This T cell receptor (beta chain) was identified during a study of breast tumors, draining lymph nodes, adjacent tissues. The CDR3 extends over 15 amino acids. The germline V gene encodes CDR1 MNHNS and CDR2 SASEGT. V was pared by 5 bases and J by 4 bases, with 18 bases between. This clonotype has only one observation. TCRdb re-derived calls from the multiplex PCR reads in MiXCR, one entry per CDR3 protein. Among about 150,000 distinct CDR3 sequences listed, about 33% were seen once. Breast cancer patients provided tissue from their axillary draining lymph nodes. The V gene is TRBV6-1, the J gene TRBJ2-7; TRBD2 is a possible D gene (7 bases). The sequenced material came from axillary lymph node tissue. The receptor comes from a female donor with breast cancer. Some clones in this sample may be carry-over from other donors' samples. CDR3 residues: CASSHRVGGGYEQYF. The CDR3 DNA sequence: TGTGCCAGCAGTCACCGGGTGGGAGGGGGATACGAGCAGTACTTC.